A selection of T cell receptor beta chains follows, all from one sample in a study of cytotoxic CD8 clonotypes in ibrutinib-treated CLL. The assay was immunoSEQ multiplex PCR, and TCRdb's table has in-frame clones only and misses some. The repertoire includes about 270,000 clones, roughly three quarters of them detected once, and about 5% sits in the top ten. This sample comprised PBMCs, obtained at disease progression, from a patient treated with ibrutinib. Receptors originate from a human donor with chronic lymphocytic leukemia. CDR3s leave out the opening cysteine and the closing phenylalanine or tryptophan. Fields, in order: CDR3 protein, J gene, D gene, clone size, CDR3 length, V gene. D genes are given only for firm matches. Some rows have no size entry. The others give once, few or many, or a class for an expanded clone.

cdr3_aa: ASSLLARTGLPHEQY; j_call: TRBJ2-7; d_call: TRBD1; clone_size: .; cdr3_length: 15; v_call: TRBV7-2
cdr3_aa: ASSSGTGTLNTEAF; j_call: TRBJ1-1; d_call: TRBD1; clone_size: .; cdr3_length: 14; v_call: TRBV7-9
cdr3_aa: ASSQDLGEGRETQY; j_call: TRBJ2-5; d_call: TRBD2; clone_size: .; cdr3_length: 14; v_call: TRBV4-3
cdr3_aa: ASSVDSMIYEQY; j_call: TRBJ2-7; d_call: .; clone_size: .; cdr3_length: 12; v_call: TRBV5-1
cdr3_aa: ASSSDREGGQPQH; j_call: TRBJ1-5; d_call: TRBD1; clone_size: .; cdr3_length: 13; v_call: TRBV13
cdr3_aa: ASSHRGSNQPQH; j_call: TRBJ1-5; d_call: TRBD1; clone_size: few; cdr3_length: 12; v_call: TRBV27
cdr3_aa: ASSWNTETQY; j_call: TRBJ2-5; d_call: .; clone_size: .; cdr3_length: 10; v_call: TRBV28
cdr3_aa: ASSRLAGGTDTQY; j_call: TRBJ2-3; d_call: TRBD2; clone_size: .; cdr3_length: 13; v_call: TRBV5-1
cdr3_aa: ASSQEGSDTQY; j_call: TRBJ2-3; d_call: .; clone_size: .; cdr3_length: 11; v_call: TRBV14
cdr3_aa: ASSPRGTANTEAF; j_call: TRBJ1-1; d_call: .; clone_size: .; cdr3_length: 13; v_call: TRBV18
cdr3_aa: AATSSGGDEQY; j_call: TRBJ2-7; d_call: TRBD1; clone_size: few; cdr3_length: 11; v_call: TRBV10-3
cdr3_aa: ASTWGFSYNEQF; j_call: TRBJ2-1; d_call: .; clone_size: .; cdr3_length: 12; v_call: TRBV5-6
cdr3_aa: ASSAYDLANEQF; j_call: TRBJ2-1; d_call: .; clone_size: .; cdr3_length: 12; v_call: TRBV9
cdr3_aa: ASSLVGQSYNSPLH; j_call: TRBJ1-6; d_call: .; clone_size: .; cdr3_length: 14; v_call: TRBV7-2
cdr3_aa: ASSQETYVDYGYT; j_call: TRBJ1-2; d_call: .; clone_size: .; cdr3_length: 13; v_call: TRBV4-2
cdr3_aa: ASSSRDLPGAQPQH; j_call: TRBJ1-5; d_call: .; clone_size: .; cdr3_length: 14; v_call: TRBV21-1
cdr3_aa: ASSVAIRGGYGYT; j_call: TRBJ1-2; d_call: .; clone_size: .; cdr3_length: 13; v_call: TRBV28
cdr3_aa: ASSLALLGTYEQY; j_call: TRBJ2-7; d_call: .; clone_size: .; cdr3_length: 13; v_call: TRBV7-2
cdr3_aa: ASSTGLRYGYT; j_call: TRBJ1-2; d_call: .; clone_size: .; cdr3_length: 11; v_call: TRBV28
cdr3_aa: ASSLGRRTHTEAF; j_call: TRBJ1-1; d_call: .; clone_size: .; cdr3_length: 13; v_call: TRBV11-2
cdr3_aa: ASSSVTMGYEQY; j_call: TRBJ2-7; d_call: .; clone_size: .; cdr3_length: 12; v_call: TRBV7-8
cdr3_aa: ARSSDRLSTEAF; j_call: TRBJ1-1; d_call: .; clone_size: .; cdr3_length: 12; v_call: TRBV5-3
cdr3_aa: ASTNRTLAGGGETQY; j_call: TRBJ2-5; d_call: TRBD2; clone_size: few; cdr3_length: 15; v_call: TRBV19
cdr3_aa: ASSPRRNSGATNEQF; j_call: TRBJ2-1; d_call: TRBD2; clone_size: .; cdr3_length: 15; v_call: TRBV18